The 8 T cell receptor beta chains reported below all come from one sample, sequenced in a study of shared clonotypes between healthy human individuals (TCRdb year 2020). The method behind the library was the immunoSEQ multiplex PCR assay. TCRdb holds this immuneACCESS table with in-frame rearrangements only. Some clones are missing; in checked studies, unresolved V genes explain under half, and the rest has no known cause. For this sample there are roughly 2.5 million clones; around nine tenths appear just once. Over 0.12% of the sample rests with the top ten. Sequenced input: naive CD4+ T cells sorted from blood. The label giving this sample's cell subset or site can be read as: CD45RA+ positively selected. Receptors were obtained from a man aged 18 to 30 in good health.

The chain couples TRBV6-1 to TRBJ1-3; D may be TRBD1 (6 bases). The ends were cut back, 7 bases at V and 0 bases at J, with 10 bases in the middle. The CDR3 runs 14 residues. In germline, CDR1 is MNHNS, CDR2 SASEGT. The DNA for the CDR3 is TGTGCCAGCAAAGAGGACAGCTCTGGAAACACCATATATTTT. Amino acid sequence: CASKEDSSGNTIYF.

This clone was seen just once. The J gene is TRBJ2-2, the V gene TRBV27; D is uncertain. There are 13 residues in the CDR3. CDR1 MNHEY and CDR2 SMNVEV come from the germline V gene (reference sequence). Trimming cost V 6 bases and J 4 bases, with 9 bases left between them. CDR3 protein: CASSSFATGELFF. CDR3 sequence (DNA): TGTGCCAGCAGCTCGTTCGCCACCGGGGAGCTGTTTTTT.

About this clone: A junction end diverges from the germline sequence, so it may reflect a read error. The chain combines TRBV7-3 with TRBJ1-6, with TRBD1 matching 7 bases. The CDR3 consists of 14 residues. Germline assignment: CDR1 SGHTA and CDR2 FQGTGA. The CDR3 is CASSMGQSNSPLHF. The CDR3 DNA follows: TGTGCCAGCAGCATGGGACAGAGTAATTCTCCCCTCCACTTT.

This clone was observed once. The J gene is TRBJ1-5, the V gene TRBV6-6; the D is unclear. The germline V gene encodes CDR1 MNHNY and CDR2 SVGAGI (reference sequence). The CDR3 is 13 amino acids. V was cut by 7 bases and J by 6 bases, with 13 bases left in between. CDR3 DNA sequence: TGTGCCAGCACTAGGGTCACGGGTCAGCCCCAGCATTTT. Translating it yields CASTRVTGQPQHF.

The CDR3 here is CASRLDHLAIGYTF. CDR3 sequence (DNA): TGTGCCAGCAGGTTAGACCATTTGGCCATAGGCTACACCTTC. The chain carries TRBV27 and TRBJ1-2; D not resolved. The CDR3 totals 14 residues. Deletions cut 6 bases from V and 8 bases from J, with 19 bases between. The germline CDR1 and CDR2 sequences are MNHEY and SMNVEV (reference sequence).

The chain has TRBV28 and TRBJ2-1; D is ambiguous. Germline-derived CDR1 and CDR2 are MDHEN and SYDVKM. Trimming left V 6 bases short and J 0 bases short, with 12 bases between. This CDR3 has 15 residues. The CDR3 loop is CASSKTALSYNEQFF. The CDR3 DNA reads TGTGCCAGCAGCAAAACAGCACTCTCCTACAATGAGCAGTTCTTC.

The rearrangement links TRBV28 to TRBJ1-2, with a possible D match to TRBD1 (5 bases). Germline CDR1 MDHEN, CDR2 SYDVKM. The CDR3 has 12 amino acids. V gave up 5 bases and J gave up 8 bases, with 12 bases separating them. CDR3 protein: CASSPPEGGYTF. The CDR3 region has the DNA TGTGCCAGCAGTCCACCTGAGGGGGGCTACACCTTC.

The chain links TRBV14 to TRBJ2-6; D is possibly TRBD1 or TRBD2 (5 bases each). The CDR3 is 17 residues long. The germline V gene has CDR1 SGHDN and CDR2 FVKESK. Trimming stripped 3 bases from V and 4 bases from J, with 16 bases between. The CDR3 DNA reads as TGTGCCAGCAGCCACCCGGGACCCGGGTCCGGGGCCAACGTCCTGACTTTC. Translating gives CASSHPGPGSGANVLTF.